The rows below give T cell receptor beta chains drawn from one sample of a study of blood T cell repertoires in COVID-19. This table comes from immunoSEQ multiplex PCR, and its TCRdb copy is limited to in-frame clones, with some not included. The profile shows 95,000 to 150,000 clones, 84% of them singletons. The sample was PBMCs or T cells enriched from blood (not recorded which). These receptors originate from a woman aged 25 to 39 who had recovered from COVID-19. CDR3s include the opening cysteine and the closing phenylalanine or tryptophan. Fields, in order: CDR3 protein, CDR3 DNA, D gene, V gene, clone size, J gene. D genes are given only for firm matches. Clone sizes are given selectively: once, few, many, or a class where the clone is expanded.

CDR3 protein: CASARGDLPQEQFF
CDR3 DNA: TGTGCCAGCGCCCGCGGGGATCTCCCACAGGAGCAGTTCTTC
D gene: -
V gene: TRBV11-3
clone size: -
J gene: TRBJ2-1

CDR3 protein: CASSYAGLNTEAFF
CDR3 DNA: TGTGCCAGCAGTTACGCAGGGTTGAACACTGAAGCTTTCTTT
D gene: -
V gene: TRBV6-6
clone size: -
J gene: TRBJ1-1

CDR3 protein: CASSSYRGGESYEQYF
CDR3 DNA: TGTGCCAGCAGCTCCTACAGGGGAGGTGAATCCTACGAGCAGTACTTC
D gene: -
V gene: TRBV11-1
clone size: -
J gene: TRBJ2-7

CDR3 protein: CASSFTGGFSEAFF
CDR3 DNA: TGTGCCAGCAGTTTCACAGGGGGGTTCAGTGAAGCTTTCTTT
D gene: TRBD1
V gene: TRBV27
clone size: -
J gene: TRBJ1-1

CDR3 protein: CASSRQTSGLPGTQYF
CDR3 DNA: TGTGCCAGCAGCCGACAGACTAGCGGGCTCCCGGGGACCCAGTACTTC
D gene: TRBD2
V gene: TRBV3-1/TRBV3-2
clone size: -
J gene: TRBJ2-5

CDR3 protein: CASSLSGSNTGELFF
CDR3 DNA: TGTGCCAGCAGTCTTAGCGGGTCGAACACCGGGGAGCTGTTTTTT
D gene: TRBD2
V gene: TRBV11-3
clone size: -
J gene: TRBJ2-2

CDR3 protein: CASSQDRVGTDTQYF
CDR3 DNA: TGTGCCAGCAGCCAGGACAGGGTCGGGACAGATACGCAGTATTTT
D gene: TRBD1
V gene: TRBV7-3
clone size: -
J gene: TRBJ2-3

CDR3 protein: CAWTRGRSTDTQYF
CDR3 DNA: TGTGCCTGGACAAGGGGTCGGAGCACAGATACGCAGTATTTT
D gene: -
V gene: TRBV30
clone size: -
J gene: TRBJ2-3

CDR3 protein: CSVGQGRTEAFF
CDR3 DNA: TGCAGCGTTGGGCAGGGGCGGACTGAAGCTTTCTTT
D gene: -
V gene: TRBV29-1
clone size: -
J gene: TRBJ1-1

CDR3 protein: CASSLEQGGNQPQHF
CDR3 DNA: TGTGCCAGCAGCTTAGAGCAGGGGGGCAATCAGCCCCAGCATTTT
D gene: TRBD1
V gene: TRBV7-6
clone size: -
J gene: TRBJ1-5

CDR3 protein: CASSDERQGADRGYEQYF
CDR3 DNA: TGTGCCAGCAGCGACGAGCGGCAGGGGGCGGATCGGGGCTACGAGCAGTACTTC
D gene: TRBD1
V gene: TRBV2
clone size: -
J gene: TRBJ2-7

CDR3 protein: CASSPAGGGYTF
CDR3 DNA: TGTGCCAGCAGCCCCGCGGGTGGTGGCTACACCTTC
D gene: -
V gene: TRBV9
clone size: -
J gene: TRBJ1-2

CDR3 protein: CASSHGVLETQYF
CDR3 DNA: TGTGCCAGCAGCCATGGAGTCTTAGAGACCCAGTACTTC
D gene: -
V gene: TRBV5-4
clone size: -
J gene: TRBJ2-5

CDR3 protein: CASSPGGTSTDTQYF
CDR3 DNA: TGTGCCAGCAGCCCCGGGGGGACTAGCACAGATACGCAGTATTTT
D gene: TRBD2
V gene: TRBV7-9
clone size: few
J gene: TRBJ2-3

CDR3 protein: CASSLGSYNQPQHF
CDR3 DNA: TGCGCCAGCAGCTTGGGGAGCTACAATCAGCCCCAGCATTTT
D gene: -
V gene: TRBV5-1
clone size: once
J gene: TRBJ1-5

CDR3 protein: CSVGQVGSEQYF
CDR3 DNA: TGCAGCGTTGGGCAGGTCGGCTCCGAGCAGTACTTC
D gene: -
V gene: TRBV29-1
clone size: once
J gene: TRBJ2-7

CDR3 protein: CASSQDIRTSGRIVHEQYF
CDR3 DNA: TGTGCCAGCAGCCAAGATATCCGGACTAGCGGGAGAATCGTCCACGAGCAGTACTTC
D gene: TRBD2
V gene: TRBV4-2
clone size: -
J gene: TRBJ2-7

CDR3 protein: CASRGGNYGYTF
CDR3 DNA: TGTGCCAGCAGAGGCGGGAACTATGGCTACACCTTC
D gene: -
V gene: TRBV28
clone size: few
J gene: TRBJ1-2

CDR3 protein: CASSVAQGFTDTQYF
CDR3 DNA: TGTGCCAGCAGCGTAGCACAGGGCTTCACAGATACGCAGTATTTT
D gene: -
V gene: TRBV9
clone size: once
J gene: TRBJ2-3

CDR3 protein: CASSLQGASLTEAFF
CDR3 DNA: TGTGCCAGCAGCTTACAGGGGGCGTCTCTCACTGAAGCTTTCTTT
D gene: TRBD1
V gene: TRBV7-2
clone size: -
J gene: TRBJ1-1

CDR3 protein: CASSENTREGQYF
CDR3 DNA: TGTGCCAGCAGTGAAAATACCCGAGAGGGGCAGTACTTC
D gene: -
V gene: TRBV25-1
clone size: -
J gene: TRBJ2-7

CDR3 protein: CAISTGGNSPLHF
CDR3 DNA: TGTGCCATCAGTACAGGGGGCAATTCACCCCTCCACTTT
D gene: TRBD1
V gene: TRBV10-3
clone size: once
J gene: TRBJ1-6

CDR3 protein: CASSPDAGGRGYTF
CDR3 DNA: TGTGCCAGCAGCCCCGATGCGGGGGGCCGTGGCTACACCTTC
D gene: -
V gene: TRBV9
clone size: -
J gene: TRBJ1-2

CDR3 protein: CASSPLPSTDTQYF
CDR3 DNA: TGCGCCAGCAGCCCACTTCCGAGCACAGATACGCAGTATTTT
D gene: -
V gene: TRBV4-3
clone size: -
J gene: TRBJ2-3

CDR3 protein: CASSLPGRGQETQYF
CDR3 DNA: TGTGCCAGCAGCTTGCCAGGGAGGGGGCAAGAGACCCAGTACTTC
D gene: -
V gene: TRBV5-6
clone size: -
J gene: TRBJ2-5

CDR3 protein: CASSPGTGGLLETQYF
CDR3 DNA: TGTGCCAGTAGTCCCGGGACAGGGGGCCTTTTGGAGACCCAGTACTTC
D gene: TRBD1
V gene: TRBV19
clone size: -
J gene: TRBJ2-5

CDR3 protein: CASSENSGSSSNEQFF
CDR3 DNA: TGTGCCAGCAGTGAGAATAGCGGGAGTTCGTCCAATGAGCAGTTCTTC
D gene: TRBD2
V gene: TRBV6-4
clone size: -
J gene: TRBJ2-1

CDR3 protein: CASSQDGGGGGADTQYF
CDR3 DNA: TGCGCCAGCAGCCAAGATGGAGGAGGCGGGGGGGCAGATACGCAGTATTTT
D gene: TRBD2
V gene: TRBV4-1
clone size: -
J gene: TRBJ2-3